The rows below give T cell receptor beta chains drawn from one sample of a study of human versus mouse CDR3 diversity and MHC coevolution. TCRdb's copy holds only in-frame clones and misses some; the assay was immunoSEQ multiplex PCR. The repertoire consists of around 59,000 clones, with roughly 93% occurring once and the leading ten covering approximately 17%. Material for sequencing was naive CD4+ T cells from blood. These receptors were taken from a person in their sixties or seventies in good health. CDR3s include the opening cysteine and the closing phenylalanine or tryptophan. A D gene is named only where the DNA matches it firmly. Rows give clone size only sometimes, using once, few, many, or a class for an expanded clone.

d_gene: TRBD2; abundance: NA; v_gene: TRBV5-1; len: 16; j_gene: TRBJ2-3; CDR3nt: TGCGCCAGCAGCAGGACTAGCGGGATAATCGTTGATACGCAGTATTTT; CDR3aa: CASSRTSGIIVDTQYF
d_gene: TRBD1; abundance: once; v_gene: TRBV5-1; len: 14; j_gene: TRBJ2-1; CDR3nt: TGCGCCAGCAGCCTAAGGACAGGGGACAATGAGCAGTTCTTC; CDR3aa: CASSLRTGDNEQFF
d_gene: NA; abundance: NA; v_gene: TRBV15; len: 14; j_gene: TRBJ1-2; CDR3nt: TGTGCCACCAGCAGAGCGACAGTTAACTATGGCTACACCTTC; CDR3aa: CATSRATVNYGYTF
d_gene: NA; abundance: once; v_gene: TRBV6-1; len: 12; j_gene: TRBJ2-4; CDR3nt: TGTGCCAGCAGTGAAGCAGCCGGCATTCAGTACTTC; CDR3aa: CASSEAAGIQYF
d_gene: NA; abundance: NA; v_gene: TRBV6-5; len: 14; j_gene: TRBJ2-7; CDR3nt: TGTGCCAGCAGTATGGACTCCCGGCACTACGAGCAGTACTTC; CDR3aa: CASSMDSRHYEQYF
d_gene: NA; abundance: NA; v_gene: TRBV28; len: 14; j_gene: TRBJ2-7; CDR3nt: TGTGCCAGCTACGGGGGCGGGAGATCGTACGAGCAGTACTTC; CDR3aa: CASYGGGRSYEQYF
d_gene: TRBD2; abundance: NA; v_gene: TRBV5-1; len: 16; j_gene: TRBJ2-5; CDR3nt: TGCGCCAGCAGCTTCGGGACTAGCGGGGGGGCGGAGACCCAGTACTTC; CDR3aa: CASSFGTSGGAETQYF
d_gene: NA; abundance: NA; v_gene: TRBV15; len: 14; j_gene: TRBJ1-1; CDR3nt: TGTGCCACCAGCAGTCTCCCAGGGGTCACTGAAGCTTTCTTT; CDR3aa: CATSSLPGVTEAFF
d_gene: NA; abundance: NA; v_gene: TRBV5-1; len: 13; j_gene: TRBJ1-2; CDR3nt: TGCGCCAGCAGCCTGACATCCGACTATGGCTACACCTTC; CDR3aa: CASSLTSDYGYTF
d_gene: NA; abundance: NA; v_gene: TRBV5-4; len: 15; j_gene: TRBJ2-1; CDR3nt: TGTGCCAGCAGCTTGGGGCTAGCCGTGATCAATGAGCAGTTCTTC; CDR3aa: CASSLGLAVINEQFF
d_gene: NA; abundance: few; v_gene: TRBV27; len: 16; j_gene: TRBJ2-1; CDR3nt: TGTGCCAGCAGTTCGCGGGCACAAACCCGATCCAATGAGCAGTTCTTC; CDR3aa: CASSSRAQTRSNEQFF
d_gene: TRBD2; abundance: NA; v_gene: TRBV5-6; len: 19; j_gene: TRBJ2-1; CDR3nt: TGTGCCAGCAGTAAGAGACCCCCGGGGGTAGGACTAGCGGGGGGAAGGCAGTTCTTC; CDR3aa: CASSKRPPGVGLAGGRQFF
d_gene: NA; abundance: NA; v_gene: TRBV5-1; len: 14; j_gene: TRBJ1-1; CDR3nt: TGCGCCAGCAGCCAATCCAGGGCGGCGACTGAAGCTTTCTTT; CDR3aa: CASSQSRAATEAFF
d_gene: TRBD1; abundance: NA; v_gene: TRBV6-5; len: 14; j_gene: TRBJ2-5; CDR3nt: TGTGCCAGCAGTGCCGACAGGGGCGCCAAGACCCAGTACTTC; CDR3aa: CASSADRGAKTQYF
d_gene: NA; abundance: NA; v_gene: TRBV19; len: 12; j_gene: TRBJ2-2; CDR3nt: TGTGCCAGTAGCCCAAACACCGGGGAGCTGTTTTTT; CDR3aa: CASSPNTGELFF
d_gene: TRBD2; abundance: NA; v_gene: TRBV5-1; len: 18; j_gene: TRBJ2-7; CDR3nt: TGCGCCAGTGGAAGGGATCCGGGACTAGCGGGAGGGCCGGTCGAGCAGTACTTC; CDR3aa: CASGRDPGLAGGPVEQYF
d_gene: TRBD2; abundance: NA; v_gene: TRBV30; len: 15; j_gene: TRBJ2-3; CDR3nt: TGTGCCCTCGGGGGCGCGGGAGGACGCACAGATACGCAGTATTTT; CDR3aa: CALGGAGGRTDTQYF
d_gene: NA; abundance: NA; v_gene: TRBV21-1; len: 16; j_gene: TRBJ2-1; CDR3nt: TGTGCCAGCAGAAAAGAATGCGGGAGGGACTACAATGAGCAGTTCTTC; CDR3aa: CASRKECGRDYNEQFF
d_gene: NA; abundance: NA; v_gene: TRBV5-1; len: 14; j_gene: TRBJ2-2; CDR3nt: TGCGCCAGCAGCTTGGACTTAAACACCGGGGAGCTGTTTTTT; CDR3aa: CASSLDLNTGELFF
d_gene: NA; abundance: NA; v_gene: TRBV7-8; len: 19; j_gene: TRBJ2-1; CDR3nt: TGTGCCAGCAGCTCCCGAGACGGGACTTCGAGGCGATTGAACAATGAGCAGTTCTTC; CDR3aa: CASSSRDGTSRRLNNEQFF
d_gene: NA; abundance: NA; v_gene: TRBV7-2; len: 14; j_gene: TRBJ1-1; CDR3nt: TGTGCCAGCAGCTTAGGCCCCACCCGAGCTGAAGCTTTCTTT; CDR3aa: CASSLGPTRAEAFF
d_gene: NA; abundance: NA; v_gene: TRBV7-9; len: 15; j_gene: TRBJ2-5; CDR3nt: TGTGCCAGCAGCCGAGGCGGGGACGGGCAAGAGACCCAGTACTTC; CDR3aa: CASSRGGDGQETQYF
d_gene: NA; abundance: NA; v_gene: TRBV19; len: 14; j_gene: TRBJ1-3; CDR3nt: TGTGCCAGTAGTCTAAGGAGCTCTGGAAACACCATATATTTT; CDR3aa: CASSLRSSGNTIYF
d_gene: NA; abundance: few; v_gene: TRBV6-6; len: 15; j_gene: TRBJ1-5; CDR3nt: TGTGCCAGCAGTTTTGGGAGGGACTCCAATCAGCCCCAGCATTTT; CDR3aa: CASSFGRDSNQPQHF
d_gene: TRBD2; abundance: NA; v_gene: TRBV9; len: 20; j_gene: TRBJ2-3; CDR3nt: TGTGCCAGCAGCCCGAGGGGTGGTAGCGGGAGGGCCACCTACACAGATACGCAGTATTTT; CDR3aa: CASSPRGGSGRATYTDTQYF
d_gene: NA; abundance: NA; v_gene: TRBV7-2; len: 14; j_gene: TRBJ2-7; CDR3nt: TGTGCCAGCAGCTTAGTTCCGGAGTCCTACGAGCAGTACTTC; CDR3aa: CASSLVPESYEQYF
d_gene: TRBD2; abundance: NA; v_gene: TRBV7-2; len: 15; j_gene: TRBJ2-1; CDR3nt: TGTGCCAGCAGCTTAACGAGGGACTACTACAATGAGCAGTTCTTC; CDR3aa: CASSLTRDYYNEQFF
d_gene: NA; abundance: NA; v_gene: TRBV9; len: 13; j_gene: TRBJ2-1; CDR3nt: TGTGCCAGCAGCGTAGAGGCTAGCAATGAGCAGTTCTTC; CDR3aa: CASSVEASNEQFF
d_gene: NA; abundance: NA; v_gene: TRBV7-3; len: 16; j_gene: TRBJ2-3; CDR3nt: TGTGCCGGCAGCTTTGTAGGGGGGGGTAGCACAGATACGCAGTATTTT; CDR3aa: CAGSFVGGGSTDTQYF
d_gene: NA; abundance: NA; v_gene: TRBV2; len: 14; j_gene: TRBJ2-3; CDR3nt: TGTGCCAGCACGCGTTCTTCTAGCACAGATACGCAGTATTTT; CDR3aa: CASTRSSSTDTQYF
d_gene: NA; abundance: NA; v_gene: TRBV6-6; len: 15; j_gene: TRBJ1-3; CDR3nt: TGTGCCAGCAGTCCTTGGACAGCCTCTGGAAACACCATATATTTT; CDR3aa: CASSPWTASGNTIYF
d_gene: NA; abundance: NA; v_gene: TRBV5-4; len: 13; j_gene: TRBJ2-3; CDR3nt: TGTGCCAGCAGCTCGCGGATGGCAGATACGCAGTATTTT; CDR3aa: CASSSRMADTQYF
d_gene: TRBD1; abundance: NA; v_gene: TRBV6-1; len: 14; j_gene: TRBJ2-7; CDR3nt: TGTGCCAGCAGACCCGGGACAGGGGACTACGAGCAGTACTTC; CDR3aa: CASRPGTGDYEQYF
d_gene: TRBD2; abundance: NA; v_gene: TRBV7-6; len: 18; j_gene: TRBJ2-3; CDR3nt: TGTGCCAGCAGCTTAAGCTCTTGGACTAGCGGGCGCACAGATACGCAGTATTTT; CDR3aa: CASSLSSWTSGRTDTQYF
d_gene: TRBD2; abundance: NA; v_gene: TRBV5-1; len: 14; j_gene: TRBJ2-5; CDR3nt: TGCGCCAGCAGCTGGACTAGCGGGCAAGAGACCCAGTACTTC; CDR3aa: CASSWTSGQETQYF
d_gene: NA; abundance: NA; v_gene: TRBV7-3; len: 14; j_gene: TRBJ1-2; CDR3nt: TGTGCCAGCAGCCCCGACGGGAGGAACTATGGCTACACCTTC; CDR3aa: CASSPDGRNYGYTF
d_gene: TRBD2; abundance: NA; v_gene: TRBV28; len: 18; j_gene: TRBJ2-6; CDR3nt: TGTGCCAGCAGACCGACGGGACTAGCGGGAGCTGGGGCCAACGTCCTGACTTTC; CDR3aa: CASRPTGLAGAGANVLTF
d_gene: TRBD1; abundance: NA; v_gene: TRBV9; len: 16; j_gene: TRBJ2-2; CDR3nt: TGTGCCAGCAGTTGGGGCGACAGGGGTAACACCGGGGAGCTGTTTTTT; CDR3aa: CASSWGDRGNTGELFF
d_gene: NA; abundance: once; v_gene: TRBV2; len: 15; j_gene: TRBJ2-2; CDR3nt: TGTGCCAGCAGTCCTCAGGCCTCGAACACCGGGGAGCTGTTTTTT; CDR3aa: CASSPQASNTGELFF
d_gene: TRBD1; abundance: NA; v_gene: TRBV7-3; len: 15; j_gene: TRBJ2-1; CDR3nt: TGTGCCAGCAGCTTAGGAGGACAGGGTAGCGATGAGCAGTTCTTC; CDR3aa: CASSLGGQGSDEQFF
d_gene: TRBD2; abundance: NA; v_gene: TRBV19; len: 15; j_gene: TRBJ2-1; CDR3nt: TGTGCCAGTAGTCGAGGGCTAGCGGGAAACAATGAGCAGTTCTTC; CDR3aa: CASSRGLAGNNEQFF